These 32 T cell receptor beta chains were sequenced from one sample in a study of tumor-infiltrating lymphocytes in primary liver carcinoma. Unsorted whole blood supplied the RNA, and germline DNA was extracted too. TCR beta cDNA was prepared out of about 530 ng total RNA by means of a constant-region primer. What produced the TCR beta libraries was three nested multiplex PCR rounds using slightly modified ARM-PCR. TRBV1-TRBV30 forward primers and a C-beta reverse primer were used in the first two PCR rounds, which each ran for 10 cycles. Via MiXCR, TCRdb re-called the multiplex PCR reads, giving one row per CDR3 protein. In the table there are about 310,000 distinct CDR3 sequences, more than 55% of which are singletons. Sequencing was done on a sample of peripheral blood. These TCRs come from a woman aged 25 to 39 with primary liver carcinoma and hepatitis B virus infection.

This clonotype was seen ten or more times. This chain uses TRBV6-5 with TRBJ2-1; D is possibly TRBD2 (5 bases). CDR1 and CDR2 from the germline V gene are MNHEY and SVGAGI. The length of the CDR3 is 16 residues. Trimming took 5 bases from V and 0 from J, leaving 14 bases between them. Written as DNA, the CDR3 is TGTGCCAGCAGTCTGTTAGCGTATAGCTCCTACAATGAGCAGTTCTTC. Protein product: CASSLLAYSSYNEQFF.

As to this clonotype: At one end the junction does not follow the germline gene, possibly because of a read error. The chain carries TRBV11-3 and TRBJ2-1, with 7 bases aligning to TRBD2. CDR1 is SGHNT, CDR2 YENEEA, per germline. The CDR3 covers 13 residues. As DNA, the CDR3 is TGTGTCAGCAACTTAGAAGGCGGGAGTGAGCAGTTCTTC. This sequence encodes CVSNLEGGSEQFF.

CDR3 sequence reads: CASGQLDRLKPEAFF. The CDR3 DNA follows: TGTGCCAGCGGCCAACTGGACAGACTGAAACCTGAAGCTTTCTTT. The chain is built from TRBV11-3 and TRBJ1-1; D is perhaps TRBD1 (6 bases). Trimming removed 8 bases from V and 6 bases from J, with 22 bases in between. Germline CDR1 SGHNT, CDR2 YENEEA. CDR3 length: 15 residues.

The DNA for the CDR3 is TGTGCCAGCAGCCTCAAAGGGCCTGGGGCAGATACGCAGTATTTT. It specifies CASSLKGPGADTQYF. V usage is TRBV5-4 and J usage is TRBJ2-3; no reliable D call. CDR3 length: 15 residues. V was shortened by 4 bases and J by 4 bases, with 16 bases between the two germline ends. The germline V gene encodes CDR1 SGHNT and CDR2 YYREEE (reference sequence).

The table lists this clonotype with a count of one. Possible read error: a much larger clone is one base away. This chain links TRBV4-3 with TRBJ2-5, with 8 bases matching TRBD2. Germline CDR1 LGHNA, CDR2 YSLEER. This CDR3 is built from 15 residues. The CDR3 protein is CANSQERGGEETQYF. DNA of the CDR3: TGCGCCAACAGCCAAGAACGGGGGGGAGAAGAGACCCAGTACTTC.

This clonotype came up a few times. The V call is TRBV12-3 or TRBV12-4, the J call TRBJ1-5; no clear D gene. The ends were cut back, 6 bases at V and 4 bases at J, with 13 bases in the middle. The CDR3 is 14 amino acids. Here the CDR3 DNA reads TGTGCCAGCAGCCTTACTGCCTTTAATCAGCCCCAGCATTTT. This sequence encodes CASSLTAFNQPQHF.

This rearrangement joins TRBV28 to TRBJ2-1; 7 nucleotides agree with TRBD2. After removal of 4 bases from V and 3 bases from J, the junction contained 6 bases not matched to a gene. CDR1 and CDR2 (germline): MDHEN, SYDVKM. The CDR3 runs 15 residues. The CDR3: CASSSVGEGYNEQFF. The CDR3 region has the DNA TGTGCCAGCAGTTCAGTGGGGGAGGGCTACAATGAGCAGTTCTTC.

This clonotype was detected many times. The rearrangement uses TRBV11-3 and TRBJ2-6; weak D call: TRBD1 (6 bases). The germline gives CDR1 SGHNT, CDR2 YENEEA. The CDR3 totals 16 residues. Trimming removed 2 bases from V and 4 bases from J, with 12 bases in between. CDR3 sequence: CASSLPGVAGANVLTF. As DNA, the CDR3 is TGTGCCAGCAGCTTACCAGGGGTCGCCGGGGCCAACGTCCTGACTTTC.

In the case of this clonotype: One end of the junction is discordant with germline, which a read error may explain. The chain employs TRBV6-6 and TRBJ1-2; 9 bases fit TRBD1. This CDR3 comprises 12 residues. Germline values: CDR1 MNHNY, CDR2 SVGAGI (reference sequence). This chain's CDR3 is CATRQGDYGYAF. The CDR3 nucleotides read TGTGCCACTCGACAGGGGGACTATGGCTACGCCTTC.

Regarding this clonotype: The junction does not match germline at one end; this may be a read error. The rearrangement joins TRBV29-1 to TRBJ2-3; unclear D gene. Germline CDR1 reads SQVTM; CDR2 reads ANQGSEA. There are 11 residues in the CDR3. The CDR3 sequence is CSVGTIQAQCF. CDR3 sequence (DNA): TGCAGCGTCGGTACTATTCAGGCGCAGTGTTTT.

Worth noting for this clonotype: This sequence may be a read error, since a much larger clone differs from it by one base. The V call is TRBV4-2, the J call TRBJ2-3, with 10 nucleotides matching TRBD2. Germline V lookup: CDR1 LGHNA, CDR2 YNFKEQ. There are 15 residues in the CDR3. The CDR3 region is CDSSLVAGGPDTQYF. CDR3 sequence (DNA): TGTGACAGCAGTCTTGTAGCGGGAGGTCCAGATACGCAGTATTTT.

Ten or more counts support this clonotype. The V call is TRBV29-1, the J call TRBJ1-2; no clear D. V was shortened by 3 bases and J by 8 bases, with 13 bases between the two germline ends. Per germline, CDR1 SQVTM and CDR2 ANQGSEA. The CDR3 loop spans 12 amino acids. CDR3 DNA: TGCAGCGTTGAGGTGGCGCGGGGAGGCTACACCTTC. Translated: CSVEVARGGYTF.

As regards this clonotype: Relative to the germline gene, one junction end is altered; a read error may explain this. CDR3 residues: CASSQVRQGRYEQYF. The CDR3 bases are TGTGCCAGCAGCCAAGTTAGACAGGGACGGTACGAGCAGTACTTC. The chain carries TRBV4-3 and TRBJ2-7, with TRBD1 matching over 7 bases. This CDR3 has 15 residues. Germline V gene data show CDR1 as LGHNA and CDR2 as YSLEER.

Regarding this clonotype: Relative to the germline gene, one junction end is altered; a read error may explain this. The rearrangement joins TRBV5-6 to TRBJ2-7; perhaps D is TRBD1 or TRBD2 (5 bases each). This CDR3 is 12 amino acids long. The germline V gene has CDR1 SGHDT and CDR2 YYEEEE. In DNA, the CDR3 is TGTGCCGGCAGTTTGAGGGGTAACGAGCAGTACTTC. Protein: CAGSLRGNEQYF.

A remark on this clonotype: Germline and junction disagree at one end, which may indicate a read error. The chain has TRBV12-3 or TRBV12-4 and TRBJ2-1, with 8 nucleotides matching TRBD1. The CDR3 totals 15 residues. In DNA, the CDR3 is TGTGCCAGCAGTTTATCGGCAGGGGGCTACAATGGGCAGTTCTTC. Its translation: CASSLSAGGYNGQFF.

This chain links TRBV28 with TRBJ1-1, with a weak D call TRBD1 (5 bases). The length of the CDR3 is 12 residues. Germline V gives CDR1 MDHEN, CDR2 SYDVKM. V gave up 9 bases and J gave up 3 bases, with 11 bases separating them. The CDR3 region is CASRDLDTEAFF. For the CDR3, the DNA is TGTGCCAGTAGGGACCTGGACACTGAAGCTTTCTTT.

This clonotype occurred a few times. The gene calls are TRBV13 and TRBJ2-1; 12 bases are shared with TRBD2. In germline, CDR1 is PRHDT, CDR2 FYEKMQ (reference sequence). V shed 5 bases, J shed 7 bases, and the junction held 9 bases outside the gene matches. The CDR3 is made up of 16 amino acids. The CDR3: CASSTRLAGAPNEQFF. CDR3 DNA: TGTGCCAGCAGCACACGACTAGCGGGAGCTCCGAATGAGCAGTTCTTC.

V is TRBV5-5 and J is TRBJ2-3, with D hard to call. The CDR3 contains 12 residues. From germline, CDR1 is SGHKS and CDR2 YYEKEE (reference sequence). Trimming pared 4 bases from V and 5 bases from J, leaving 8 bases between. This CDR3 reads CASSKVGDTQYF. The CDR3 DNA is TGTGCCAGCAGCAAAGTGGGAGATACGCAGTATTTT.

As concerns this clonotype: This may come from a read error, since a much larger clone is one base off. This chain connects TRBV4-1 to TRBJ2-1; 13 positions match TRBD2. Germline values: CDR1 MGHRA, CDR2 YSYEKL. The CDR3 sequence is 18 residues long. The CDR3 spells CASIQLWTSGSSYNEQFF. CDR3 coding DNA: TGCGCCAGCATCCAACTATGGACTAGCGGGAGCTCCTACAATGAGCAGTTCTTC.

Concerning this clonotype itself: This sequence may be a read error, since a much larger clone differs from it by one base. The CDR3, as DNA: TGTGCCAGCGACCCCATGTCCCTCCGGCAGTACTTC. As protein: CASDPMSLRQYF. The chain carries TRBV6-2 or TRBV6-3 and TRBJ2-7; D gene uncertain. Trimming removed 8 bases from V and 9 bases from J, with 17 bases in between. The CDR3 is 12 amino acids. Germline V lookup: CDR1 MNHEY, CDR2 SVGEGT.

The V and J genes are TRBV6-5 and TRBJ1-2; 7 nucleotides match TRBD1. The length of the CDR3 is 14 residues. V was pared by 4 bases and J by 7 bases, with 9 bases of the junction left unmatched. CDR1 is MNHEY, CDR2 SVGAGI, per germline. Here the CDR3 DNA reads TGTGCCAGCAGTTCTCCGGGACAGTTTCGTGGCTACACCTTC. Amino acid sequence: CASSSPGQFRGYTF.

On this clonotype itself: One end of the junction fails to match germline, which may point to a read error. The chain carries TRBV11-2 and TRBJ2-7; a possible D gene is TRBD2 (6 bases). Germline CDR1 and CDR2: SGHAT and FQNNGV. CDR3 length: 12 amino acids. Here the CDR3 DNA reads TGTGCCAGCAGCTTGGATTGGGAGGAGCATTACTTC. This codes for CASSLDWEEHYF.

This clonotype was seen a single time. A much bigger clone sits one base away, suggesting this may be a read error. The chain's CDR3 is CAGRHKNPISPLHF. The CDR3 nucleotides read TGTGCCGGCCGACATAAGAACCCGATTTCACCCCTCCACTTT. The V and J genes are TRBV6-5 and TRBJ1-6; D gene unclear. V lost 11 bases and J lost 9, with 20 bases in between. The CDR3 loop spans 14 amino acids. Germline lookup yields CDR1 MNHEY and CDR2 SVGAGI.

The chain has TRBV6-1 and TRBJ1-5; D not certain. Germline-derived CDR1 and CDR2 are MNHNS and SASEGT. V lost 6 bases and J lost 5, with 17 bases in between. This CDR3 is 15 amino acids long. CDR3 sequence: CASRVYRTRDQPQHF. In DNA, the CDR3 is TGTGCCAGCAGAGTCTATCGAACCCGAGATCAGCCCCAGCATTTT.

There are many counts of this clonotype. The chain couples TRBV4-3 to TRBJ2-1; D might be TRBD1 or TRBD2, each matching 6 bases. Germline CDR1 reads LGHNA; CDR2 reads YSLEER. The CDR3 runs 15 residues. The V gene lost 4 bases and the J gene lost 2 bases, with 12 bases spanning the gap. The CDR3 nucleotides read TGCGCCAGCAGCCTGTTCGGGGGCGCCTACAATGAGCAGTTCTTC. As protein: CASSLFGGAYNEQFF.

This clonotype was recorded at least ten times. The rearrangement joins TRBV29-1 to TRBJ1-2; the D gene is possibly TRBD1 (6 bases). Germline V gives CDR1 SQVTM, CDR2 ANQGSEA. Trimming removed 5 bases at V and 6 bases at J, with 13 bases between. The CDR3 spans 12 residues. The CDR3 protein is CSVWTALDGYTF. DNA of the CDR3: TGCAGCGTTTGGACAGCTTTGGATGGCTACACCTTC.

This clonotype was found once. The chain combines TRBV28 with TRBJ2-1, with TRBD2 matching over 10 bases. Germline lookup yields CDR1 MDHEN and CDR2 SYDVKM. The CDR3 runs 14 residues. V shed 5 bases, J shed 8 bases, and the junction held 6 bases outside the gene matches. The CDR3: CASSTPGLAYEQFF. In DNA form, the CDR3 reads TGTGCCAGCAGTACCCCGGGACTAGCGTATGAGCAGTTCTTC.

This clonotype was recorded at least ten times. This sequence joins TRBV29-1 and TRBJ2-3; 7 bases line up with TRBD2. V was pared by 3 bases and J by 11 bases, with 5 bases of the junction left unmatched. CDR1 and CDR2 (germline): SQVTM, ANQGSEA. CDR3 size: 11 residues. The CDR3 nucleotides read TGCAGCGTTGAGTCACGCGGGGGGCAGTATTTT. Encoded protein: CSVESRGGQYF.

This clonotype has ten or more counts. The chain joins TRBV4-2 to TRBJ1-2, with D unresolved. This CDR3 is 13 amino acids long. Germline V gene sequence: CDR1 LGHNA, CDR2 YNFKEQ. Between the trimmed V and J ends, which lost 0 bases and 6 bases, there was a span of 8 bases. Here the CDR3 reads CASSQDTVDGYTF. CDR3 DNA: TGTGCCAGCAGCCAAGATACGGTTGATGGCTACACCTTC.

This clonotype showed up just a few times. This chain connects TRBV12-3 or TRBV12-4 to TRBJ2-1; D is unresolved. The CDR3 sequence is 16 residues long. The V and J ends lost 3 bases and 6 bases respectively, with 18 bases between them. In nucleotides, the CDR3 is TGTGCCAGCAGTTTGGGAAGACCCGGCCGCGGCAATGAGCAGTTCTTC. It encodes CASSLGRPGRGNEQFF.

The gene calls are TRBV5-4 and TRBJ2-7; TRBD2 agrees at 12 bases. The germline CDR1 and CDR2 sequences are SGHNT and YYREEE (reference sequence). The CDR3 runs to 17 residues. V lost 2 bases to trimming and J lost 3 bases; unmatched junction nucleotides: 9. The CDR3 region has the DNA TGTGCCAGCAGCTTTGGACTAGCGGGAACCCGGAGCTACGAGCAGTACTTC. Encoded protein: CASSFGLAGTRSYEQYF.

For this clonotype: Germline is not matched at one junction end, which may reflect a read error. The V and J genes are TRBV29-1 and TRBJ1-1; D gene uncertain. In germline, CDR1 is SQVTM, CDR2 ANQGSEA. This CDR3 spans 13 amino acids. DNA of the CDR3: TGCAGCGCTGAAGATCGGCGGAGCACTGAAGTTTTCTTT. Translation: CSAEDRRSTEVFF.